This T cell receptor beta chain was recorded in a study of blood T cell repertoires in COVID-19. Overall study: Samples of COVID-19 (acute and convalescent) were obtained from the United States, Italy and Spain. T cells, B-cell-depleted T cells, or PBMCs provided the cDNA or gDNA that served as material.

The table lists this clone with a count of one. Authors' processing steps: Nucleated cell number was recorded as an estimate derived from reference gene primer amplification. Assay used: immunoSEQ multiplex PCR; TCRdb lists only in-frame clones, some missing. V, J and clone size derive from that table, while D and trimming were established from the DNA sequence. Seen here are about 180,000 clones, more than 85% observed once, and the top ten hold 0.5% to 0.55%. The CDR3 is 15 amino acids. CDR1 ENHRY and CDR2 SYGVKD come from the germline V gene. Trimming stripped 4 bases from V and 0 bases from J, with 9 bases between.

This chain links TRBV10-3 with TRBJ2-2, with D perhaps matching TRBD1 (5 bases). Material: peripheral blood. The receptor comes from a man aged 45-60 years with acute or convalescent COVID-19. CDR3 sequence reads: CAISGGGTNTGELFF. Written as DNA, the CDR3 is TGTGCCATCAGTGGGGGCGGTACGAACACCGGGGAGCTGTTTTTT.